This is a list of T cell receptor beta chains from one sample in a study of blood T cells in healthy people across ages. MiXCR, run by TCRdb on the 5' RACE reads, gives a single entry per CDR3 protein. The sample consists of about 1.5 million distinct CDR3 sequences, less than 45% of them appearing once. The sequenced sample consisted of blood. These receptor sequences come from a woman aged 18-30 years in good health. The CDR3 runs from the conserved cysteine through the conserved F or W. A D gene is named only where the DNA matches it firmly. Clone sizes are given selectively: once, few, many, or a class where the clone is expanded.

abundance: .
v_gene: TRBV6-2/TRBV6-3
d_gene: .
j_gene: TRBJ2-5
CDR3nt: TGTGCCAGCAGTTCCCCTCCAGGTCAAGAGACCCAGTACTTC
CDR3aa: CASSSPPGQETQYF

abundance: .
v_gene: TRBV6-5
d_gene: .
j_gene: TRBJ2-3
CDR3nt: TGTGCCAGCAGAGGTTTTACGGGGACCACAGATACGCAGTATTTT
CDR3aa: CASRGFTGTTDTQYF

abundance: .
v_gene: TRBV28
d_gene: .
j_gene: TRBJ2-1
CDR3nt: TGCACCACCGAGGGGGTATCCTACAATGAGCAGTTCTTC
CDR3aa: CTTEGVSYNEQFF

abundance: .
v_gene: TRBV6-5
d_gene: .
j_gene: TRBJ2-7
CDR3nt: TGTGCCAGCAGTTACGCGATGGTACAGGGTATACAGTACTTC
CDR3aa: CASSYAMVQGIQYF

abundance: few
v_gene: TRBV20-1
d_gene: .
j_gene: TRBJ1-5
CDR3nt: TGCAGTGCTAGACCCATGGCCGATCGCAATCAGCCCCAGCATTTT
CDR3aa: CSARPMADRNQPQHF

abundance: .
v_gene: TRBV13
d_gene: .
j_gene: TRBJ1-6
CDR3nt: TGTGCCAGCAGCTCCCGTAGGCAGGGACCTGGATCACCCCTCCACTTT
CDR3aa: CASSSRRQGPGSPLHF

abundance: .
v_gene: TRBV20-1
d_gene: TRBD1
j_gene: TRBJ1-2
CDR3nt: TGCAGTGCGAAACAGGGGGCGCGTTCCTATGGCTACACCTTC
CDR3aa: CSAKQGARSYGYTF

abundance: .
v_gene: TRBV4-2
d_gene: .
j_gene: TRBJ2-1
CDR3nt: TGTGCCAGCAGCGGCGGACGGGACTATGAGCAGTTCTTC
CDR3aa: CASSGGRDYEQFF

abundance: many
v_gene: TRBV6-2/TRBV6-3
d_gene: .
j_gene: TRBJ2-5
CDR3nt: TGTGCCAGCAGTTACTCTCCGGGTGAGACCCAGTACTTC
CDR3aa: CASSYSPGETQYF

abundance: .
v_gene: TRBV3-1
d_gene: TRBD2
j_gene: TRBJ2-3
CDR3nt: TGTGCCAGCAAACTGGGACTAGCAGATTACACAGATACGCAGTATTTT
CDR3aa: CASKLGLADYTDTQYF

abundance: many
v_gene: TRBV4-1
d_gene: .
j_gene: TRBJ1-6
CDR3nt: TGCGCCAGCAGCCAGATGGGCAGGGAAAATTCACCCCTCCACTTT
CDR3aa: CASSQMGRENSPLHF

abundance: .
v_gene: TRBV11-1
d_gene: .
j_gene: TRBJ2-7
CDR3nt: TGTGCCAGCAGCACCCCGACAGAAGAATACGAGCAGTACTTC
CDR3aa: CASSTPTEEYEQYF

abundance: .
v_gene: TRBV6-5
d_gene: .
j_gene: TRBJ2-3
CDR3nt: TGTGCCAGCAGTCCCGAGGTGGGCACAGATACGCAGTATTTT
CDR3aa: CASSPEVGTDTQYF

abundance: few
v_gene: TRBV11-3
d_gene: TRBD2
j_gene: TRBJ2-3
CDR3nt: TGTGCCAGCAGCTTGGGGAATAGCGGGGGCACAGATACGCAGTATTTT
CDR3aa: CASSLGNSGGTDTQYF

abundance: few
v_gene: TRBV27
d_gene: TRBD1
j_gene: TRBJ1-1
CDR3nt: TGTGCCAGCAGTTTAGGACAGGGGGTCTACGGAGCTTTCTTT
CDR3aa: CASSLGQGVYGAFF

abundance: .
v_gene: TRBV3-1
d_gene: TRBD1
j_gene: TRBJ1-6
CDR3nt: TGTGCCAGCAGCCTGGGACAGGGACTTAATTCACCCCTCCACTTT
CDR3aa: CASSLGQGLNSPLHF

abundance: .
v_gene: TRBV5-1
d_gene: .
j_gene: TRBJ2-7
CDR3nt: TGCGCCAGCAGCCCAGCAGGAGGTCACAACTACGAGCAGTACTTC
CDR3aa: CASSPAGGHNYEQYF

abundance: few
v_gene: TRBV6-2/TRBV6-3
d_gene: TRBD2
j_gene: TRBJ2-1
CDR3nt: TGTGCCAGCAGTTACAAACTAGCGGGAACCTACAATGAGCAGTTCTTC
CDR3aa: CASSYKLAGTYNEQFF

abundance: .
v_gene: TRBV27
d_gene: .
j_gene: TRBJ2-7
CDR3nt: TGTGCCAGCAGTGTGGTCAGCTCCTACGAGCAGTACTTC
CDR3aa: CASSVVSSYEQYF

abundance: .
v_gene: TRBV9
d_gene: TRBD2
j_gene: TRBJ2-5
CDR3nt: TGTGCCAGCAGCTCCCTTGGAGCGGGAGCAGAGACCCAGTACTTC
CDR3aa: CASSSLGAGAETQYF

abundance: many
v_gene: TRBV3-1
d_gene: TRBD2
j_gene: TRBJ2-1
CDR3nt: TGTGCCAGCAGCCGCGGGGGAAATGAGCAGTTCTTC
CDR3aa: CASSRGGNEQFF

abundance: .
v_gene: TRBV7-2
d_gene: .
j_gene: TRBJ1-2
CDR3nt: TGTGCCAGCAGTTTGATTACAGGGACCTATGGCTACACCTTC
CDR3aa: CASSLITGTYGYTF

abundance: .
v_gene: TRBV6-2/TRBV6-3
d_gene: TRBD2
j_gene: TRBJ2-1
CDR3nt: TGTGCCAGCAGCAAACTAGCGTTAAGCTCCTACAATGAGCAGTTCTTC
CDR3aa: CASSKLALSSYNEQFF

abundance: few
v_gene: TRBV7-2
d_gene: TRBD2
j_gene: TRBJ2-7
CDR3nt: TGTGCCAGCAGCTTCACGGCGGGGGACCTATACGAGCAGTACTTC
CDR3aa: CASSFTAGDLYEQYF

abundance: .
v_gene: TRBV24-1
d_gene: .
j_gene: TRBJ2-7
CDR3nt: TGTGCCACCAGTGATTTGCGACTAAACAATGAGCAGTACTTC
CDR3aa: CATSDLRLNNEQYF

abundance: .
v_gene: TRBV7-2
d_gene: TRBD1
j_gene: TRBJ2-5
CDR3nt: TGTGCCAGCAGCTTATTAAGACAGGGTGAGCAGTACTTC
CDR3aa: CASSLLRQGEQYF

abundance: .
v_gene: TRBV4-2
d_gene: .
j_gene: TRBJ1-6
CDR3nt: TGTGCCAGCAGCCATGAGACAGCTAATTCACCCCTCCACTTT
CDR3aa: CASSHETANSPLHF

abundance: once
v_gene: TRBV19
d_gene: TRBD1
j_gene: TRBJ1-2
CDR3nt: TGTGCCGGTAGTAGACCGGGACAGGGAGTCTATGGCTACACCTTC
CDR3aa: CAGSRPGQGVYGYTF